The 3 T cell receptor beta chains below all came from one sample that was sequenced in a study of tumor-infiltrating lymphocytes in primary liver carcinoma. The tissue used was unsorted bulk material of 20-30 mg. RNA and DNA were co-extracted from it with the AllPrep DNA/RNA mini kit. Researchers generated TCR beta cDNA from approximately 450 ng of total RNA, relying on a constant-region primer. Investigators got TCR beta libraries out of three nested multiplex PCR rounds, done with slightly modified ARM-PCR. Running about 11 cycles apiece, the first two PCR rounds relied on TRBV1-TRBV30 forward primers together with a C-beta reverse primer. TCRdb redid the calling of the multiplex PCR reads with MiXCR, one entry per CDR3 protein. The sample lists 47,000 or so distinct CDR3 sequences, about 80% seen once, with around 30% in the top ten. Sequenced input: liver tumor tissue from sampling region 3. Documented subset: tumor region T3, left-lateral pole. The receptors originated from a man aged 40-50 years with primary liver carcinoma and hepatitis B virus infection.

Notes on this clonotype: The junction differs from germline at one of its ends, possibly a read error. This chain links TRBV11-2 with TRBJ1-2; perhaps TRBD1 as D (6 bases). The germline V gene encodes CDR1 SGHAT and CDR2 FQNNGV. This CDR3 region has 14 residues. CDR3 residues: CASSLVQGFHGYTF. The DNA for the CDR3 is TGCGCCAGCAGCTTAGTACAGGGTTTCCATGGCTACACTTTC.

This clonotype was counted between two and nine times. The chain couples TRBV13 to TRBJ2-7; 7 positions agree with TRBD1. CDR1 and CDR2 from the germline V gene are PRHDT and FYEKMQ (reference sequence). The CDR3 has 11 amino acids. Germline trimming cut 5 bases from V and 13 bases from J; bases unmatched to any gene: 8. The CDR3 region is CASSIGQDSYF. The DNA of the CDR3 is TGTGCCAGCAGCATCGGACAGGATAGTTACTTC.

Comment on this clonotype: Sequence at one end of the junction differs from germline and may be a read error. V and J are TRBV6-6 and TRBJ2-3; D may correspond to TRBD1 or TRBD2 (5 bases each). Germline V gene lookup returns CDR1 MNHNY and CDR2 SVGAGI (reference sequence). The CDR3 totals 15 residues. CDR3 amino acids: CASNYVGDGTDTQYF. DNA for the CDR3: TGTGCCAGCAATTACGTCGGGGACGGTACAGATACGCAGTATTTT.